This T cell receptor beta chain originates from a study of blood T cell repertoires in COVID-19. Across the study: The United States, Italy and Spain provided the acute and convalescent COVID-19 samples. From T cells, B-cell-depleted T cells, or PBMCs came the material, which was cDNA or gDNA.

Original handling: Reference gene primer amplification gave nucleated cell count estimates. Profiled with immunoSEQ multiplex PCR; TCRdb holds only in-frame clones, not every one. The DNA gave D and trimming, while V, J and clone size come from that table. The sample lists about 100,000 clones; about 86% were seen once. V shed 9 bases and J 4 bases; nucleotides not matched to a gene: 3. This CDR3 is built from 12 residues. Looked up from germline, CDR1 is LGHNT and CDR2 is FRNRAP. Sequenced input: peripheral blood. The chain uses TRBV12-5 and TRBJ1-3; 7 positions match TRBD1. This clonotype was obtained from a man aged 80 or over with acute or convalescent COVID-19. The CDR3 reads CASRGSGNTIYF. The CDR3 DNA is TGTGCTAGCAGGGGGTCGGGAAACACCATATATTTT.